This paragraph covers one TCR beta chain sequence. Its cognate antigen is unknown. CDR1 LGHDT and CDR2 YNNKEL come from the germline V gene (reference sequence). The CDR3 is 16 residues long. V was clipped by 4 bases and J by 1 base; unmatched bases: 7. Purification of the CD8+ and CD4+ T cells relied on negative isolation, and TEMRA cells underwent FACS enrichment. This entry comes from a study of CD8 T cells in Susac syndrome. General study results and limits: The study recognized that the number of individuals in its TCR sequencing and HLA analysis was relatively small.

RNA totalling roughly 0.45 to 1 ug underwent reverse transcription with random hexamers. Amplification of TCR beta CDR3 by immunoSEQ multiplex PCR spanned 54 Vbeta and 13 Jbeta. From the immunoSEQ multiplex PCR reads, TCRdb called clonotypes with MiXCR, one entry per CDR3 protein. This repertoire shows about 250,000 distinct CDR3 sequences, approximately 92% found once; its top ten account for roughly 0.07%. The sequence was collected from a human donor with multiple sclerosis. What was sequenced was CD4+ T cells from PBMCs. The rearrangement links TRBV3-1 to TRBJ1-1; 9 bases map to TRBD1. The DNA for the CDR3 is TGTGCCAGCAGCCTAGATACGGGACAGGGGAACACTGAAGCTTTCTTT. Its translation: CASSLDTGQGNTEAFF.